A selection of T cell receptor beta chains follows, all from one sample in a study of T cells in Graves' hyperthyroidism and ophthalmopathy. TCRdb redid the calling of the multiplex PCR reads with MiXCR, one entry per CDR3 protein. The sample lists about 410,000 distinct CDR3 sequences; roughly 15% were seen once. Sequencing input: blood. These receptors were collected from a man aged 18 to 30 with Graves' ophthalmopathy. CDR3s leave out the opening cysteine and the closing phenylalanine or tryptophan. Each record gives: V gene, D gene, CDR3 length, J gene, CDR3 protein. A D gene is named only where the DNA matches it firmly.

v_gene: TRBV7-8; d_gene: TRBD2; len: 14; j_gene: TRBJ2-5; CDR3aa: ASTRSIAGIQETQY
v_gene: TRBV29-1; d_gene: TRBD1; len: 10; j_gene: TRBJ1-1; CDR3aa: SVVGTANKAF
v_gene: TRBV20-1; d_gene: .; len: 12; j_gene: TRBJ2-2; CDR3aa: SARLSGITGELF
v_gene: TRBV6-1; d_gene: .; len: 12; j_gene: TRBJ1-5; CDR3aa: ASSEQGGDQPQH
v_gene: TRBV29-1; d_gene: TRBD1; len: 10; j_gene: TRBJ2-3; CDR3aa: SVQGSADTQY
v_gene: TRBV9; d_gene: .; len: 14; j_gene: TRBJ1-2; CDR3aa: ASSPLGRNFNYGYT
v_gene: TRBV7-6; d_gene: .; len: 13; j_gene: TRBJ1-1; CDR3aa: ASSSSLGMNTEAF
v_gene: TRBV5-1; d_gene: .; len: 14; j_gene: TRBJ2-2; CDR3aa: ASSLDGGRDTGELF
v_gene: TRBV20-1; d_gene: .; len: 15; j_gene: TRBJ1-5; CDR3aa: SARLFTDEGHNQPQH
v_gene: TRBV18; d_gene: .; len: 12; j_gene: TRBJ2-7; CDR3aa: ASSPVAARGEQY
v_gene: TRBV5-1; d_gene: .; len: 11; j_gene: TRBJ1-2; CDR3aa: ASSFRESYGYT
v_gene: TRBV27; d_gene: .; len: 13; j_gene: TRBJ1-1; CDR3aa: ASSYGHSANTEAF
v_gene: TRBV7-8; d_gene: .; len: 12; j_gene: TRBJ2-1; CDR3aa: ASSLTGGPGEQF
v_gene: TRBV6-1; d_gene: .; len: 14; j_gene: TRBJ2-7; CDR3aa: ASSEGTVGLGVEQY
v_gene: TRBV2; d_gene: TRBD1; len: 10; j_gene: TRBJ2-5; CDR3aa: ASKGAGETQY
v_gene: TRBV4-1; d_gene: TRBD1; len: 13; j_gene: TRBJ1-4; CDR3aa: ASSQGQTTNEKLF
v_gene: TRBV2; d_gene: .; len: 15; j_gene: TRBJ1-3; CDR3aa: ASSPLIRTGSGNTIY
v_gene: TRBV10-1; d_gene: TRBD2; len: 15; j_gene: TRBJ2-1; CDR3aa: ASSLGLAGSMYNEQF
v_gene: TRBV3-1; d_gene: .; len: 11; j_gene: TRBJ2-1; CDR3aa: ASSLTMYHEQF
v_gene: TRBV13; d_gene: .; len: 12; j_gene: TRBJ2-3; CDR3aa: ASSLERDTDTQY
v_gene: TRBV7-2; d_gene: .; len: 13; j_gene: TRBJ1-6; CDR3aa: ASSLAAGQNSPLH
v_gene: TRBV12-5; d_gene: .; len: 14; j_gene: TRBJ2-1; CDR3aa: ASGPLSRGPHNEQF
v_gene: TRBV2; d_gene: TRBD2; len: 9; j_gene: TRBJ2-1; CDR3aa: ASRLAGDQF
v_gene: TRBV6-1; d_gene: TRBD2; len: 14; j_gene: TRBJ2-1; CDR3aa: ASRLLIAGAHNEQF
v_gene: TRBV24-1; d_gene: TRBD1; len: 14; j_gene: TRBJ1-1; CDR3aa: ATSDHTGTGNTEAF
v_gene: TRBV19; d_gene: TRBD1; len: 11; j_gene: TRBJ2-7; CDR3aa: ASSIGTGGEQY
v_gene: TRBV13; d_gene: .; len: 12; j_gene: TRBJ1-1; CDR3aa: ASSARGGFTEAF
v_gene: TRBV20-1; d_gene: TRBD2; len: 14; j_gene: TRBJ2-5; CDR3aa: SARGLRTSRQETQY
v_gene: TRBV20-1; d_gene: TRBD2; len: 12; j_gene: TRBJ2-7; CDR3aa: SARDPGRAYEQY
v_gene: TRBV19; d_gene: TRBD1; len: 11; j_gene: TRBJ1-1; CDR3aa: ASSKDRDTEAF
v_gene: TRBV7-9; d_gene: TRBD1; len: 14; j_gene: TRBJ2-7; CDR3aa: ASSPQRGQGNYEQY
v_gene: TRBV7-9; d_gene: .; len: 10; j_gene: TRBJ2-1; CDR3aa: ASTPSRDEQF
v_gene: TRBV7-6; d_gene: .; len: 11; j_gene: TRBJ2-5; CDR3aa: ASSLPSQETQY
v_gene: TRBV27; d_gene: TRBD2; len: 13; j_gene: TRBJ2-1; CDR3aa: ASKSGRSSYNEQF
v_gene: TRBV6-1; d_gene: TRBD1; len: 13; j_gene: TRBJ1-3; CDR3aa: ASSGDRGQGNTIY
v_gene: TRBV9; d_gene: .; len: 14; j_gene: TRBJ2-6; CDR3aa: ASSVGGVPGANVLT
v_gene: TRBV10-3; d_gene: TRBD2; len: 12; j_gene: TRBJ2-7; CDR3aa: AISLAGEVYEQY